What follows describes a single TCR beta chain. Its antigen is unknown. V was cut by 2 bases and J by 2 bases, with 7 bases left in between. CDR3 length equals 15 residues. Germline V CDR1 and CDR2: MNHNS, SASEGT. The data derive from a study of shared clonotypes between healthy human individuals. Overall study findings and caveats: The authors sampled blood alone, and tissue repertoires likely differ.

Measured with immunoSEQ multiplex PCR; TCRdb has only the in-frame clones, and not every one. In the table there are about 480,000 clones, about three quarters of which are singletons. This receptor was identified in a woman aged 40 to 55 in good health. Some clones in this sample may be carry-over from other donors' samples. The specimen sequenced was PBMCs. V and J are TRBV6-1 and TRBJ2-6; D is uncertain. The CDR3 loop reads CASSESFTGANVLTF. CDR3 coding DNA: TGTGCCAGCAGTGAATCCTTTACTGGGGCCAACGTCCTGACTTTC.